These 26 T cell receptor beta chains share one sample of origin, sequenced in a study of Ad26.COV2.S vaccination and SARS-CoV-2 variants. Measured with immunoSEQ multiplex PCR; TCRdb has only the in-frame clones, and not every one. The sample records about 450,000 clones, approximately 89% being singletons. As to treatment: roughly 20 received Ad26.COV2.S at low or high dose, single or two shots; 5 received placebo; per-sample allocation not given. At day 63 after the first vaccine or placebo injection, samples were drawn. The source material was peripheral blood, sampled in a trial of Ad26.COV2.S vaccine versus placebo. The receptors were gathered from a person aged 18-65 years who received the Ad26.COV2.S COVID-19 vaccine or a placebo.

As DNA, the CDR3 is TGTGCCAGCAGCCCTGGGACAGGGAGGGTCTCGGACACTGAAGCTTTCTTT. This sequence encodes CASSPGTGRVSDTEAFF. V usage is TRBV7-3 and J usage is TRBJ1-1; TRBD1 matches at 9 bases. The V segment lost 5 bases and the J segment 3 bases; nucleotides outside the gene matches: 13. The CDR3 spans 17 residues. Per germline, CDR1 SGHTA and CDR2 FQGTGA.

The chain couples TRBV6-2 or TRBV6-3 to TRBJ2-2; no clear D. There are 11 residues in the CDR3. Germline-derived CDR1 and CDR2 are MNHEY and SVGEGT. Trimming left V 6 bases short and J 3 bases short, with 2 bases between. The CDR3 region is CASSHTGELFF. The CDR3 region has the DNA TGTGCCAGCAGCCACACCGGGGAGCTGTTTTTT.

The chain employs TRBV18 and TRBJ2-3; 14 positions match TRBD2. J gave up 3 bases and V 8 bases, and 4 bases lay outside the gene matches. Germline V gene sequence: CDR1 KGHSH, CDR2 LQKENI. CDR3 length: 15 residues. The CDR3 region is CASPGLAGGTDTQYF. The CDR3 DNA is TGTGCCAGCCCTGGACTAGCGGGGGGAACAGATACGCAGTATTTT.

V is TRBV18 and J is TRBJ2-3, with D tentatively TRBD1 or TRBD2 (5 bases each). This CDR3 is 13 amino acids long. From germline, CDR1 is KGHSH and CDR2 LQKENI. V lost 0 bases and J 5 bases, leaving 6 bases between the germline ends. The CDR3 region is CASSPPGVDTQYF. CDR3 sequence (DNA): TGTGCCAGCTCACCACCGGGGGTAGATACGCAGTATTTT.

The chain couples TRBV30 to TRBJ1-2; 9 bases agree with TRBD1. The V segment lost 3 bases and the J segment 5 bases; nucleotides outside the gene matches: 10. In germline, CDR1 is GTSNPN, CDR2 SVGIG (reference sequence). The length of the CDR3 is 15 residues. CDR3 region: CAWSAARTGEYGYTF. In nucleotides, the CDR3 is TGTGCCTGGAGCGCCGCCCGGACAGGGGAATATGGCTACACCTTC.

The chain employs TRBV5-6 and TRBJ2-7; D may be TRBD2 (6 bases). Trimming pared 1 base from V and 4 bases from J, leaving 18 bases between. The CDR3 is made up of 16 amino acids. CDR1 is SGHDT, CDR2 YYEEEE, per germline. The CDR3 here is CASSLMGGGYPYEQYV. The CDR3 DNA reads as TGTGCCAGCAGCTTGATGGGGGGTGGCTATCCTTACGAGCAGTACGTC.

CDR3 protein: CASSLGRESRHTQYF. In nucleotides, the CDR3 is TGTGCCAGCAGCTTAGGGCGGGAGAGCCGCCATACGCAGTATTTT. The V call is TRBV7-6, the J call TRBJ2-3; 7 bases map to TRBD2. V lost 1 base, J lost 7 bases, and 8 bases stayed unmatched. The germline gives CDR1 SGHVS, CDR2 FNYEAQ. This CDR3 is built from 15 residues.

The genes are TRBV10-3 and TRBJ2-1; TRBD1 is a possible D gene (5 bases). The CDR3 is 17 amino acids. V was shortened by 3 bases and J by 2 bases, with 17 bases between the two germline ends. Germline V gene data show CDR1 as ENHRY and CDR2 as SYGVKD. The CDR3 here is CAISDSGRGKPYNEQFF. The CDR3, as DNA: TGTGCCATCAGTGATTCCGGAAGGGGAAAACCCTACAATGAGCAGTTCTTC.

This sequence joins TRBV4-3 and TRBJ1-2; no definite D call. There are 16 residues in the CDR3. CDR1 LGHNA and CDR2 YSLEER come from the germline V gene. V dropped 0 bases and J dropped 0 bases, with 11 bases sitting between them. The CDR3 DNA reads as TGCGCCAGCAGCCAAGACATGCGGGCCTCTAACTATGGCTACACCTTC. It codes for CASSQDMRASNYGYTF.

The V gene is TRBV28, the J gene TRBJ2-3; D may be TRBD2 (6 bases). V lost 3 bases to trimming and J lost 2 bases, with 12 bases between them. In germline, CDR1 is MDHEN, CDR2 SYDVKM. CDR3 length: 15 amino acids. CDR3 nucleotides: TGTGCCAGCAGTTTGTGGCGGGGATTCACAGATACGCAGTATTTT. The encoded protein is CASSLWRGFTDTQYF.

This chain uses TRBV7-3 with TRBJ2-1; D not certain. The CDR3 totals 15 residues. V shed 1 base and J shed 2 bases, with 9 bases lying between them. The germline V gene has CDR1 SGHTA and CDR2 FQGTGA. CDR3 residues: CASSLISGAYNEQFF. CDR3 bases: TGTGCCAGCAGCTTAATCAGTGGGGCCTACAATGAGCAGTTCTTC.

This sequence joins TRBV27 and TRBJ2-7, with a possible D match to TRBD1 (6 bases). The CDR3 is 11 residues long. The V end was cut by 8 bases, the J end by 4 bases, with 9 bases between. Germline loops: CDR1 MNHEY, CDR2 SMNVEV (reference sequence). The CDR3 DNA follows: TGTGCCAGCGGACAGAGATACGAGCAGTACTTC. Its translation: CASGQRYEQYF.

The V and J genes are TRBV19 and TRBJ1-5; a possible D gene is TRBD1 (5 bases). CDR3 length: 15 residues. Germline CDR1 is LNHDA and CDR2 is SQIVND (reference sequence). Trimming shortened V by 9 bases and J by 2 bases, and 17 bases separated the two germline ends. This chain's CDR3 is CASKEEGRGNQPQHF. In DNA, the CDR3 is TGTGCCAGCAAAGAAGAGGGGAGGGGCAATCAGCCCCAGCATTTT.

The CDR3, as DNA: TGTGCCAGCTCACCCCAGGGGGGGGATCAGCCCCAGCATTTT. Translation gives CASSPQGGDQPQHF. The chain links TRBV18 to TRBJ1-5; TRBD1 aligns across 7 bases. After removal of 3 bases from V and 5 bases from J, the junction contained 4 bases not matched to a gene. Looked up from germline, CDR1 is KGHSH and CDR2 is LQKENI. The CDR3 is 14 residues long.

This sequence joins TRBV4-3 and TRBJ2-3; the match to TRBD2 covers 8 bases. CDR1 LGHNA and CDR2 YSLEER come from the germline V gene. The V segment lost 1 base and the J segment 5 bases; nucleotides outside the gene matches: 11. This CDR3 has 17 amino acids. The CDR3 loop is CASSQVGREDVEDTQYF. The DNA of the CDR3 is TGCGCCAGCAGCCAAGTGGGGCGGGAGGACGTTGAAGATACGCAGTATTTT.

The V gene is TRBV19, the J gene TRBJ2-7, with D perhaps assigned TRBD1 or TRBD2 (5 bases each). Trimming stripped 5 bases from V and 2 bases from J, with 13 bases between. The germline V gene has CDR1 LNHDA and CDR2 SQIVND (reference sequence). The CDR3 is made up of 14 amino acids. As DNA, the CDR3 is TGTGCCAGTAGTGTCCAGGGAGAAACCTACGAGCAGTACTTC. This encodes CASSVQGETYEQYF.

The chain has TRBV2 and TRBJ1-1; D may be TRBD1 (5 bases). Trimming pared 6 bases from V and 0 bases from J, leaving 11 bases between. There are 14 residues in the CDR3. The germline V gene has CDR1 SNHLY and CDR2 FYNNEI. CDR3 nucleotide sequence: TGTGCCAGCAGCACCAGGGCCTTGAACACTGAAGCTTTCTTT. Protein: CASSTRALNTEAFF.

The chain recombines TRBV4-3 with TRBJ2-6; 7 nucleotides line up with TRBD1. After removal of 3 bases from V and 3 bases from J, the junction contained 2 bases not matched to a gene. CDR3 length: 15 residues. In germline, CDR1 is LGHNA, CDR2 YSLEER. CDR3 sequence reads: CASSQDRYGANVLTF. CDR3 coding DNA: TGCGCCAGCAGCCAGGACAGGTATGGGGCCAACGTCCTGACTTTC.

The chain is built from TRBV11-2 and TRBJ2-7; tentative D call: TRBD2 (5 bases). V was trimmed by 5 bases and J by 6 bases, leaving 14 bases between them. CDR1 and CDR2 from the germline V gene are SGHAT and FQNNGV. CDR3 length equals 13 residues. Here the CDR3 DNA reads TGTGCCAGCAGCACCCAGCTGAGGGCCGAGCAGTACTTC. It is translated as CASSTQLRAEQYF.

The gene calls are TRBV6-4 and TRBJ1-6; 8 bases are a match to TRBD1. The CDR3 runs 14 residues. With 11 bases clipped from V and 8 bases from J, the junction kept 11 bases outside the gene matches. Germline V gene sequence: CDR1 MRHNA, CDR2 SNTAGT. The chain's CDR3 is CALTGQGRDSPLHF. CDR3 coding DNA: TGTGCCCTTACCGGACAGGGTAGGGATTCACCCCTCCACTTT.

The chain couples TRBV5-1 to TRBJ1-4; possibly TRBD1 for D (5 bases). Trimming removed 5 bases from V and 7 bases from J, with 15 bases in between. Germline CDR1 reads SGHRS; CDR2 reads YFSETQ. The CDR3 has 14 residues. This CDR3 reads CASRPGPTAEKLFF. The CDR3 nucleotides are TGCGCCAGCAGACCGGGACCGACAGCTGAAAAACTGTTTTTT.

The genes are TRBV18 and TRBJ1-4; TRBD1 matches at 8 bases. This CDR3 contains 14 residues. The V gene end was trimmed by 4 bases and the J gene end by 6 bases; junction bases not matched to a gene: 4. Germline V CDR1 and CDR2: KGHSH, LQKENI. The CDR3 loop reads CASSRWDRHEKLFF. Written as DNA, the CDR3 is TGTGCCAGCTCACGGTGGGACAGGCATGAAAAACTGTTTTTT.

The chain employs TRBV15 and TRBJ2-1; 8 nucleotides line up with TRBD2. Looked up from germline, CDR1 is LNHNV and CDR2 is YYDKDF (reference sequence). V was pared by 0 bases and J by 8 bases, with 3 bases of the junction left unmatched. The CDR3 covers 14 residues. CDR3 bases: TGTGCCACCAGCAGAGATAACGGGAGGGATGAGCAGTTCTTC. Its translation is CATSRDNGRDEQFF.

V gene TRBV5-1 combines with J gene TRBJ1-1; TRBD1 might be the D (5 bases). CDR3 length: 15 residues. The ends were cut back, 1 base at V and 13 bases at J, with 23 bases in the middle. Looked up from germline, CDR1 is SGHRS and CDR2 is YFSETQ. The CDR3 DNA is TGCGCCAGCAGCTTGCGAATGGGGCTGGGGCGGGTCGGTTTCTTT. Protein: CASSLRMGLGRVGFF.

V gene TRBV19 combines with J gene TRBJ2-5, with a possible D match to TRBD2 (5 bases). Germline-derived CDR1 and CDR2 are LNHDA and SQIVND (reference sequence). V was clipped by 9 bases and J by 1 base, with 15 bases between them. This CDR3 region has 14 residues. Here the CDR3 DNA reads TGTGCCAGCAGAAAAGGCGCGGGCCAAGAGACCCAGTACTTC. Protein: CASRKGAGQETQYF.

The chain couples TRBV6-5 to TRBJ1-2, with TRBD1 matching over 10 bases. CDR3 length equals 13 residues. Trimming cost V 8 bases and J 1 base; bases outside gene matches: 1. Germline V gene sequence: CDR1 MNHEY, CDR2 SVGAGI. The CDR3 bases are TGTGCCAGCCGGGACAGGGGTAACTATGGCTACACCTTC. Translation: CASRDRGNYGYTF.